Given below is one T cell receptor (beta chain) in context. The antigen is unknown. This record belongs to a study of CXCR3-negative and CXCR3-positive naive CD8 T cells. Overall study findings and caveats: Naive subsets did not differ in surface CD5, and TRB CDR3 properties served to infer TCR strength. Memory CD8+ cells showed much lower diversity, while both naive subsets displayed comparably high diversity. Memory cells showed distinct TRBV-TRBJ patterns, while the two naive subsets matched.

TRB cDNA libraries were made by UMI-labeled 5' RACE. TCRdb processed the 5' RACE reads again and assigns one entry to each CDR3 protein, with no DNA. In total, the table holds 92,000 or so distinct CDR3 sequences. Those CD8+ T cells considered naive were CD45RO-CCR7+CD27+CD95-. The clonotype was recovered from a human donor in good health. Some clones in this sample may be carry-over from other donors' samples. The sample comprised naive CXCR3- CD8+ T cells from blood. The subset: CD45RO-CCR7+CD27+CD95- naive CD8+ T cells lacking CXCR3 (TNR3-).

The CDR3 protein is CSARDRELGRTVKRKTDTQYF. The chain employs TRBV20-1 and TRBJ2-3. The germline V gene encodes CDR1 DFQATT and CDR2 SNEGSKA (reference sequence). The CDR3 has 21 residues.